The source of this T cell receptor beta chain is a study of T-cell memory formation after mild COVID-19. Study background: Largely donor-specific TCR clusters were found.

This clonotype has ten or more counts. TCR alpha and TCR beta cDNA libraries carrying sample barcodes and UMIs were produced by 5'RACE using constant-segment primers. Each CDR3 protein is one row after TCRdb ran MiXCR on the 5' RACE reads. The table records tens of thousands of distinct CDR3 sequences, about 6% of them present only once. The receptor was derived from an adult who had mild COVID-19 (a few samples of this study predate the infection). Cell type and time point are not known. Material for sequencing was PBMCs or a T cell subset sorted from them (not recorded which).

The CDR3: CASSLRVGRNTIYF. The CDR3 nucleotides read TGTGCCAGCAGCCTCCGGGTGGGGAGAAACACCATATATTTT. V is TRBV5-6 and J is TRBJ1-3; the D is unclear. The V end was cut by 4 bases, the J end by 5 bases, with 13 bases between. Germline V CDR1 and CDR2: SGHDT, YYEEEE. There are 14 residues in the CDR3.